These 18 T cell receptor beta chains share one sample of origin, sequenced in a study of blood T cell repertoires in COVID-19. The assay was immunoSEQ multiplex PCR, and TCRdb's table has in-frame clones only and misses some. The data contain 110,000 or so clones, about 90% of them singletons. The sequencing input was peripheral blood. The source is a man between 70 and 80 years old who had recovered from COVID-19.

V gene TRBV29-1 combines with J gene TRBJ2-3; D ambiguous. Germline CDR1 is SQVTM and CDR2 is ANQGSEA. V lost 3 bases, J lost 1 base, and 8 bases lay in between. CDR3 length equals 13 residues. The CDR3 bases are TGCAGCGTTGATGCCGGAGGCACAGATACGCAGTATTTT. Translated, it gives CSVDAGGTDTQYF.

This chain joins TRBV5-1 and TRBJ2-3; TRBD2 agrees at 12 bases. V shed 0 bases and J 4 bases; nucleotides not matched to a gene: 6. The germline V gene has CDR1 SGHRS and CDR2 YFSETQ. This CDR3 has 17 residues. The CDR3 DNA reads as TGCGCCAGCAGCTTGGTATTCGCTAGCGGGGGGGCAGATACGCAGTATTTT. Amino acid sequence: CASSLVFASGGADTQYF.

The V and J genes are TRBV4-1 and TRBJ1-2, with 8 bases that match TRBD1. Germline V gene lookup returns CDR1 MGHRA and CDR2 YSYEKL. V shed 3 bases, J shed 3 bases, and the junction held 6 bases outside the gene matches. This CDR3 has 15 residues. The CDR3 spells CASSHLNRGDYGYTF. Here the CDR3 DNA reads TGCGCCAGCAGCCATCTAAACAGGGGGGACTATGGCTACACCTTC.

The chain links TRBV5-1 to TRBJ1-2, with D maybe TRBD1 (6 bases). CDR1 is SGHRS, CDR2 YFSETQ, per germline. Trimming stripped 1 base from V and 4 bases from J, with 11 bases between. The CDR3 is 14 amino acids. CDR3 residues: CASSLSGQGYGYTF. Here the CDR3 DNA reads TGCGCCAGCAGCTTGTCGGGACAAGGCTATGGCTACACCTTC.

The chain combines TRBV5-4 with TRBJ1-1; 8 nucleotides agree with TRBD1. V shed 3 bases, J shed 3 bases, and the junction held 7 bases outside the gene matches. This CDR3 contains 15 residues. Germline values: CDR1 SGHNT, CDR2 YYREEE (reference sequence). The CDR3 DNA reads as TGTGCCAGCAGCTCGCCCGGGACAGGCCACACTGAAGCTTTCTTT. This sequence encodes CASSSPGTGHTEAFF.

The chain has TRBV28 and TRBJ1-2; a weak D match, TRBD1 (6 bases). Germline V CDR1 and CDR2: MDHEN, SYDVKM. CDR3 length: 19 residues. Trimming removed 5 bases at V and 4 bases at J, with 29 bases between. The CDR3: CASSHHARDGQSFLYGYTF. The CDR3 coding sequence is TGTGCCAGCAGTCACCACGCTAGAGATGGACAGTCCTTCCTCTATGGCTACACCTTC.

The gene calls are TRBV5-4 and TRBJ2-7; 7 bases are shared with TRBD1. This CDR3 has 14 residues. Trimming cost V 2 bases and J 2 bases; bases outside gene matches: 4. Germline assignment: CDR1 SGHNT and CDR2 YYREEE (reference sequence). The CDR3 loop reads CASSLGDRAYEQYF. In DNA, the CDR3 is TGTGCCAGCAGCTTAGGGGACAGAGCCTACGAGCAGTACTTC.

The V gene is TRBV5-1, the J gene TRBJ2-5, with D possibly being TRBD2 (6 bases). Germline-derived CDR1 and CDR2 are SGHRS and YFSETQ. V shed 4 bases and J shed 1 base, with 11 bases lying between them. There are 14 residues in the CDR3. The CDR3 DNA sequence: TGCGCCAGCAGCCGAAGCGGGTCCCAAGAGACCCAGTACTTC. It is translated as CASSRSGSQETQYF.

Only one count was recorded for this clone. The chain combines TRBV19 with TRBJ1-2; D may be TRBD1 (5 bases). The CDR3 spans 13 residues. The germline V and J ends were trimmed by 3 bases and 6 bases, with 11 bases remaining between them. The germline CDR1 and CDR2 sequences are LNHDA and SQIVND (reference sequence). The CDR3 nucleotides are TGTGCCAGTAGTATGACAGCTATAGATGGCTACACCTTC. This sequence encodes CASSMTAIDGYTF.

The J gene is TRBJ2-1, the V gene TRBV19; a possible D gene is TRBD2 (6 bases). V lost 3 bases to trimming and J lost 6 bases, with 15 bases between them. The CDR3 consists of 15 residues. In germline, CDR1 is LNHDA, CDR2 SQIVND (reference sequence). The DNA for the CDR3 is TGTGCCAGTAGTATTGAGGGGAGGAGGGTCAATGAGCAGTTCTTC. Protein product: CASSIEGRRVNEQFF.

The chain joins TRBV11-3 to TRBJ2-5; 11 bases line up with TRBD1. This CDR3 has 15 residues. The ends lost 5 bases at V and 2 bases at J; junction bases unmatched: 4. Germline V gives CDR1 SGHNT, CDR2 YENEEA. The CDR3 nucleotides are TGTGCCAGCAGCAAGGGACAGGGGGAGCAAGAGACCCAGTACTTC. Its protein is CASSKGQGEQETQYF. The whole variable domain, filled in from reference TRBV11-3 and TRBJ2-5, reads EAGVVQSPRYKIIEKKQPVAFWCNPISGHNTLYWYLQNLGQGPELLIRYENEEAVDDSQLPKDRFSAERLKGVDSTLKIQPAELGDSAVYLCASSKGQGEQETQYFGPGTRLLVL.

The gene calls are TRBV19 and TRBJ2-1, with D tentatively TRBD1 (6 bases). This CDR3 is built from 15 residues. Germline V gene data show CDR1 as LNHDA and CDR2 as SQIVND (reference sequence). The V end was cut by 3 bases, the J end by 4 bases, with 13 bases between. The CDR3 protein is CASSIDRTGYNEQFF. CDR3 nucleotide sequence: TGTGCCAGTAGTATTGACAGGACCGGGTACAATGAGCAGTTCTTC.

CDR3 sequence: CASSRFFSGVNSYEQYF. The CDR3 DNA reads TGCGCCAGCAGCCGCTTCTTTAGCGGGGTGAACTCCTACGAGCAGTACTTC. V usage is TRBV4-1 and J usage is TRBJ2-7; 8 positions match TRBD2. The CDR3 length is 17 residues. J gave up 0 bases and V 4 bases, and 11 bases lay outside the gene matches. Germline V gene lookup returns CDR1 MGHRA and CDR2 YSYEKL.

This clone was picked up a small number of times. This rearrangement joins TRBV27 to TRBJ2-5, with unresolved D. The CDR3 is 13 amino acids. V was pared by 6 bases and J by 2 bases, with 10 bases between. Germline V gives CDR1 MNHEY, CDR2 SMNVEV (reference sequence). The CDR3 region has the DNA TGTGCCAGCAGGCGTAAGATACAAGAGACCCAGTACTTC. It translates to CASRRKIQETQYF.

V usage is TRBV7-3 and J usage is TRBJ2-1, with TRBD2 identical over 11 bases. Germline CDR1 is SGHTA and CDR2 is FQGTGA. Trimming took 3 bases from V and 8 from J; bases not matched to a gene: 6. There are 15 residues in the CDR3. CDR3 in amino acids: CASSLGGLAGYEQFF. CDR3 bases: TGTGCCAGCAGCTTGGGTGGACTAGCGGGTTATGAGCAGTTCTTC.

The gene calls are TRBV28 and TRBJ1-5; 7 bases align to TRBD1. The CDR3 loop spans 16 amino acids. Germline values: CDR1 MDHEN, CDR2 SYDVKM. After removal of 5 bases from V and 0 bases from J, the junction contained 7 bases not matched to a gene. The CDR3 here is CASSIRTGSSNQPQHF. The CDR3 coding sequence is TGTGCCAGCAGTATCCGGACAGGTTCTAGCAATCAGCCCCAGCATTTT.

CDR3 DNA: TGTGCCAGCAGCTTAATTGCAGATTCACCCCTCCACTTT. This encodes CASSLIADSPLHF. This chain uses TRBV5-6 with TRBJ1-6, with no clear D. This CDR3 contains 13 residues. V was clipped by 2 bases and J by 8 bases, with 8 bases between them. Germline V gives CDR1 SGHDT, CDR2 YYEEEE.

The chain carries TRBV5-1 and TRBJ2-1; a possible D gene is TRBD1 (5 bases). Germline loops: CDR1 SGHRS, CDR2 YFSETQ. The CDR3 spans 18 residues. The germline V and J ends were trimmed by 0 bases and 5 bases, with 21 bases remaining between them. The chain's CDR3 is CASSLVSGFVTANNEQFF. CDR3 nucleotides: TGCGCCAGCAGCTTGGTCTCTGGGTTTGTGACAGCCAACAATGAGCAGTTCTTC.